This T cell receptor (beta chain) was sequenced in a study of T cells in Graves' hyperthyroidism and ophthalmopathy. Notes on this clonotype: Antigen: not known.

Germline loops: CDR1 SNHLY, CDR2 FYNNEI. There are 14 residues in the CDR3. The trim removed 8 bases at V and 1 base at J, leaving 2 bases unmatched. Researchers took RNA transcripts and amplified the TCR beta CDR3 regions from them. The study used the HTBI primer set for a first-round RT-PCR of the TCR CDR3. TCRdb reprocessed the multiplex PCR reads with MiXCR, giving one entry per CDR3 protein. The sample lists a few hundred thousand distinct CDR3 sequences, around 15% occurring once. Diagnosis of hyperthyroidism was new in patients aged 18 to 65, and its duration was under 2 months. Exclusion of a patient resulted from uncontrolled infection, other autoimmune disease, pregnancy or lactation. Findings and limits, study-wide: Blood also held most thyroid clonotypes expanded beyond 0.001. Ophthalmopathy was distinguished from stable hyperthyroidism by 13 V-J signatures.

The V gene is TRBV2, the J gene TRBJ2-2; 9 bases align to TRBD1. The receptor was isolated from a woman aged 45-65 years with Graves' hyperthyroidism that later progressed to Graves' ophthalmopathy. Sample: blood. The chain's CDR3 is CASEGQGNTGELFF. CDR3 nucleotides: TGTGCCAGCGAGGGACAGGGGAACACCGGGGAGCTGTTTTTT.